This TCR beta chain was captured in a study of cytomegalovirus exposure and HLA in healthy donors (dated by TCRdb to 2017 to 2019). Regarding the complete study: An earlier analysis of more than 550 of the donors reported under 300 Gb of sequence data and 95 million to 130 million unique TCR beta sequences obtained from around 170 million T cells. To decide whether each TCR beta V gene segment behaved as functional or pseudogenic, an earlier analysis of some 580 of the donors relied on high-throughput TCR beta sequencing. Rather than using new phenotypic data, the later analysis identified candidate immune exposures from TCR beta sequences and from how often those sequences occurred across donors. The study was designed to test whether signatures of past pathogen exposure could be identified by cataloging public T cell receptors. HLA typing included class I and class II loci at four-digit resolution. A later analysis re-analyzed previously published TCR beta repertoires from approximately 670 donors and added high-resolution HLA genotyping to study TCR occurrence patterns. A separate validation cohort of 100 to 150 different subjects was used in addition to the approximately 700-subject first cohort. The number of donors typed differed by locus, with about 629-630 for A, B, C, DRB1 and DQB1, 522 for DQA1, about 610 for DPA1, and 450 to 480 for DPB1. The study combined high-throughput TCR immunosequencing, statistical association of individual TCRs with disease status, and machine learning to predict cytomegalovirus infection status. Roughly 300 gigabases of sequencing data and about 92 million unique TCR sequences made up an early release that covered roughly 670 HLA-typed donors. Among 300 to 450 genotyped donors of the cohort, an average of roughly 240,000 unique TCR beta nucleotide sequences were sequenced per donor, roughly 20% of them non-productive. Because of strong linkage in the cohort, a few DR-DQ haplotypes were treated as single units for association and clustering. The study profiled the T cell repertoires of hundreds of subjects by immunosequencing and related them to cytomegalovirus serostatus. Every discovery cohort repertoire had been produced on one sequencing platform. Alongside the repertoire data, information on donor age, sex, ethnicity and CMV serostatus was compiled. Of the 350 to 450 genotyped donors, 75% to 85% were placed in the genetic ancestry cluster associated with self-reported Caucasian donors. A later genetic analysis used genome-wide SNP genotypes for 398 of the 666 donors, treating that subset as a discovery cohort. Broad study findings and their caveats: Compared with the approximately 670-donor mean, donors in an Asian-associated ancestry cluster had fewer N-insertions in productive TCRs, according to a later genetic analysis. Specific HLA alleles were associated with 18,000 or so TCR beta sequences at a false discovery rate of 0.05 in a later analysis. Broadly in line with IMGT annotations, most TCR beta V segments showed up in productive rearrangements about 87% or about 30% of the time in an earlier analysis of about 500 of the donors. Sequencing depth was assumed to be roughly uniform across donors in the presence/absence analyses, though that assumption may not hold. In the study, approximately 160 TCR beta chains were listed as associated with cytomegalovirus. The classifier was reported to diagnose cytomegalovirus status with high specificity and sensitivity in both the original and validation cohorts. According to a later analysis, parvovirus B19, influenza, CMV and Epstein-Barr virus appeared linked to several top co-occurrence clusters. The only immune exposure information available for the cohort was CMV serostatus. According to a later analysis, TCR association rates differed among HLA loci, with DRB1 alleles showing the most associated TCRs and HLA-C alleles showing the fewest. Most TCR sequences were seen in very few donors, while some public TCRs were found in many individuals. Because HLA typing was missing for some donors at each locus, association tests included only the typed subset. In this cohort, only TCR beta chains were sequenced, and detectable features were limited by the absence of alpha or paired-chain data. Correlated functional status among segregating V segments might be attributable to linkage disequilibrium, but an unknown experimental factor could not be ruled out. Strong co-occurrence of HLA alleles, especially DR and DQ, made assigning TCR associations to individual alleles difficult. In vitro tests confirmed that a few of the cytomegalovirus-associated TCR beta chains recognize cytomegalovirus antigens. It was suggested by the authors that the approach could potentially be generalized to other disease states and immunological phenotypes. The sequencing pipeline was judged likely to have produced a cluster of highly shared sequence variants as a technical artifact. The 87-base-pair reads could not distinguish some IMGT-functional V segments, including TRBV6-2 and TRBV6-3, so those segments were excluded. Seventeen rarely observed V segments, including chromosome 9 orphons, were excluded from the earlier analysis of approximately 600 of the donors because counts were too low. A later genetic analysis associated a missense DCLRE1C variant with V-gene and J-gene trimming of TCR beta chains, and an independent cohort replicated the association. In a later analysis, HLA-associated TCR beta chains were found to be more clonally expanded and to have lower generation probabilities than equally common non-associated chains. A later analysis found that most CMV-associated TCR beta chains appeared HLA-restricted, with HLA associations seemingly driven largely by CMV exposure. A further reported finding was that TCR beta sequences accurately predicted the HLA-A and HLA-B alleles for most subjects in the first cohort.

Receptors were amplified or captured by the immunoSEQ multiplex PCR assay. For the multiplex PCR, a mixture combining 60 forward primers for TCR Vbeta segments and 13 reverse primers for TCR Jbeta segments was used. The CDR3 region of rearranged TCR beta genes was amplified from genomic DNA by a multiplex PCR assay. On the Illumina HiSeq System, the amplified TCR beta libraries were sequenced as 87-base-pair reads. Per the source publication's procedure: A later analysis counted approximately 76 million unique TCR beta chains across the 640 or so repertoires, and some 11 million of these chains were shared by at least two donors. A nearest-neighbor algorithm error-corrected the raw reads and collapsed the reads into unique sequences, merging closely related sequences to remove PCR and sequencing errors. Alignment of CDR3 sequences to IMGT reference sequences was used to assign V, D and J gene segments. For a sequence to be retained, at least a six-nucleotide match to both a V gene segment and a J gene segment was required. A rearrangement was called productive if the CDR3 had no stop codons and remained in frame with V and J, and every other rearrangement was called non-productive. Following IMGT convention, CDR3 was defined as the stretch from the second conserved V-encoded cysteine to the conserved J-encoded phenylalanine. The earlier analysis of fewer than 750 of the donors excluded sequences that lacked an unambiguous match to a single V gene segment. In an earlier analysis of roughly 500 of the donors, V segments were called functional above 56.7% productive rearrangements and were called segregating when the between-donor standard deviation exceeded 5%. To diagnose cytomegalovirus status from the catalog of TCR beta chain sequences, a statistical classification framework was built. V and J gene assignment, in a later analysis, came from comparing TCR nucleotide sequences with IMGT/GENE-DB human TR gene sequences. A later analysis assigned CDR3 sequences and most-parsimonious VDJ recombination scenarios with the TCRdist pipeline. In a later analysis, each TCR beta chain was defined by its CDR3 amino acid sequence together with its V-gene family, and reads without a unique V-gene family were excluded. In a later analysis, fewer than 650 highly shared, low-generation-probability nucleotide sequences were removed to address suspected cross-contamination and a sequencing artifact. For each public chain, a later analysis derived a clonal expansion index from normalized ranks of inferred template counts within each repertoire. A later analysis computed generation probabilities with a VDJ recombination model fitted to out-of-frame rearrangements, and checked the results against IGoR. In a later analysis, TCR-TCR, TCR-HLA and TCR-CMV co-occurrence was scored with hypergeometric tests, and a repertoire-size bias correction was applied to TCR pairs. A later analysis estimated false discovery rates by permuting HLA or CMV assignments 20 times. In a later analysis, co-occurring TCRs were grouped using DBSCAN, with TCRdist sequence similarity added in when clustering inside HLA-allele-positive subsets. Co-occurrence clustering excluded repertoires with fewer than 30,000 or more than 120,000 public chains, plus five with anomalous nucleotide sharing. The source is immuneACCESS, and TCRdb retained only in-frame sequences with V and J called. Part of the clones is not carried over; for the studies checked, unresolved V genes explain less than half of this, and the remainder is unexplained. The V and J calls and clone size were taken over from that table, and D and trimming were inferred from the DNA. Here the sample has around 94,000 clones; about four fifths occur a single time. The top ten clonotypes cover approximately 10% of the sample.

As regards this clone: This clone's antigen is unknown. No base quality information exists; no much larger clone differs at one position.

Compared with germline, V lacks 4 bases and J lacks 3 bases; bases without a gene match: 3. Spanning cysteine to phenylalanine, the CDR3 consists of 12 amino acids. Only the CDR3 region is kept as DNA, spanning 36 bases read in frame from base 1. CDR1 and CDR2 are drawn from the germline V gene: SQVTM, ANQGSEA. The cohort comprised 710 or so healthy bone marrow donors. Cohort members were all nominally healthy when sampled, although unrecorded immune exposures were likely present. CMV serostatus was recorded as positive for about 300 and negative for 352 of the 666 cohort members, whereas no CMV serostatus was recorded for the donor in question. A peripheral blood sample was provided by each donor, and peripheral blood mononuclear cells were used for TCR beta sequencing. Genomic DNA extraction from the blood cell samples was performed with the Qiagen DNeasy Blood Extraction Kit.

The specimen sequenced was PBMCs. The V gene is TRBV29-1 and the J gene is TRBJ2-7; 7 central bases correspond to TRBD2. This receptor was identified in a human donor in good health. DNA sequence: TGCAGCGTTGGGACGGGGGGCTACGAGCAGTACTTC. It translates to CSVGTGGYEQYF.